These T cell receptor beta chains were read from a single sample in a study of blood T cell repertoires in COVID-19. TCRdb keeps only in-frame clones here, not all; method: immunoSEQ multiplex PCR. This sample has 70,000 to 75,000 clones; about 90% occur once, and the top ten carry under 6%. Sequenced sample: peripheral blood. The receptors shown here come from a human donor in a cohort sampled during active COVID-19. Each CDR3 is given with its conserved first and last residue. Fields, in order: D gene, V gene, J gene, clone size, CDR3 protein. A D gene is named only where the DNA matches it firmly. Rows may omit the clone size; those that give it use once, few, many or a size class.

d_gene: TRBD1
v_gene: TRBV30
j_gene: TRBJ1-6
abundance: -
CDR3aa: CAWSVSDRGYSPLHF

d_gene: -
v_gene: TRBV30
j_gene: TRBJ1-3
abundance: -
CDR3aa: CAWSSQYGNTIYF

d_gene: -
v_gene: TRBV6-1
j_gene: TRBJ2-6
abundance: -
CDR3aa: CASSAVGNSGANVLTF

d_gene: TRBD2
v_gene: TRBV6-5
j_gene: TRBJ2-7
abundance: -
CDR3aa: CASSYLLAGFYEQYF

d_gene: -
v_gene: TRBV18
j_gene: TRBJ2-1
abundance: -
CDR3aa: CASSPSGGEQFF

d_gene: TRBD1
v_gene: TRBV5-1
j_gene: TRBJ2-7
abundance: -
CDR3aa: CASSQDRSSYEQYF

d_gene: TRBD1
v_gene: TRBV5-4
j_gene: TRBJ1-1
abundance: -
CDR3aa: CASSLMAGGTEAFF

d_gene: TRBD1
v_gene: TRBV23-1
j_gene: TRBJ2-2
abundance: -
CDR3aa: CASSRTGNTGELFF

d_gene: -
v_gene: TRBV7-2
j_gene: TRBJ1-4
abundance: -
CDR3aa: CASSLGMGLSEKLFF

d_gene: -
v_gene: TRBV5-4
j_gene: TRBJ1-1
abundance: -
CDR3aa: CASSIQGPNTEAFF

d_gene: TRBD1
v_gene: TRBV7-3
j_gene: TRBJ2-7
abundance: -
CDR3aa: CASSLGTGPYEQYF

d_gene: -
v_gene: TRBV5-1
j_gene: TRBJ2-1
abundance: -
CDR3aa: CASSRDLNNEQFF

d_gene: TRBD2
v_gene: TRBV5-1
j_gene: TRBJ2-5
abundance: -
CDR3aa: CASSLTAGGGETQYF

d_gene: -
v_gene: TRBV6-1
j_gene: TRBJ2-6
abundance: -
CDR3aa: CASSEAASGGANVLTF

d_gene: -
v_gene: TRBV19
j_gene: TRBJ1-1
abundance: -
CDR3aa: CASSIEREFEAFF

d_gene: TRBD2
v_gene: TRBV3-1/TRBV3-2
j_gene: TRBJ2-2
abundance: -
CDR3aa: CASSLRTSGSSTGELFF

d_gene: TRBD1
v_gene: TRBV5-1
j_gene: TRBJ2-1
abundance: -
CDR3aa: CASSTGQGDNEQFF

d_gene: TRBD1
v_gene: TRBV11-2
j_gene: TRBJ2-5
abundance: -
CDR3aa: CASSSRQGVETQYF

d_gene: -
v_gene: TRBV19
j_gene: TRBJ1-1
abundance: -
CDR3aa: CASSIRQVNTEAFF

d_gene: TRBD1
v_gene: TRBV6-8
j_gene: TRBJ1-3
abundance: -
CDR3aa: CASNGTDEFGNTIYF

d_gene: -
v_gene: TRBV27
j_gene: TRBJ2-3
abundance: -
CDR3aa: CASSFSGADTQYF

d_gene: TRBD1
v_gene: TRBV19
j_gene: TRBJ1-2
abundance: -
CDR3aa: CASLKLTPDRGRDGYTF

d_gene: TRBD1
v_gene: TRBV3-1/TRBV3-2
j_gene: TRBJ2-7
abundance: -
CDR3aa: CASSPEGQGRHEQYF

d_gene: -
v_gene: TRBV5-1
j_gene: TRBJ2-5
abundance: once
CDR3aa: CASSLGGAARETQYF

d_gene: -
v_gene: TRBV19
j_gene: TRBJ2-3
abundance: -
CDR3aa: CASSTGNPTDTQYF

d_gene: -
v_gene: TRBV6-5
j_gene: TRBJ1-6
abundance: -
CDR3aa: CASSYSRQDNSPLHF

d_gene: -
v_gene: TRBV5-1
j_gene: TRBJ2-2
abundance: -
CDR3aa: CASSLASGVTTNTGELFF

d_gene: -
v_gene: TRBV5-1
j_gene: TRBJ2-7
abundance: once
CDR3aa: CASSNGLSYEQYF

d_gene: -
v_gene: TRBV4-2
j_gene: TRBJ2-4
abundance: -
CDR3aa: CASSQEVLQEIQYF

d_gene: -
v_gene: TRBV19
j_gene: TRBJ1-1
abundance: -
CDR3aa: CASSIPAGEGTEAFF